These T cell receptor beta chains were read from a single sample in a study of shared clonotypes between healthy human individuals. Sequencing was performed with immunoSEQ multiplex PCR; in TCRdb, only in-frame clones are kept and a portion is missing. The table has about 610,000 clones, around 97% seen once. Sequencing used naive CD4+ T cells sorted from blood. The receptors stem from a woman in her twenties or thirties in good health. Each CDR3 is given with its conserved first and last residue. Fields, in order: V gene, clone size, J gene, D gene, CDR3 DNA, CDR3 protein. A D gene is named only where the DNA matches it firmly. Expanded clones get a size class; other rows say once, few or many, or leave the size out.

V gene: TRBV27
clone size: NA
J gene: TRBJ2-5
D gene: NA
CDR3 DNA: TGTGCCAGCAGTACCCTGGACGGTCTTGGAACCCAGTACTTC
CDR3 protein: CASSTLDGLGTQYF

V gene: TRBV18
clone size: NA
J gene: TRBJ2-2
D gene: NA
CDR3 DNA: TGTGCCAGCTCATCCCCGGCCTTGGGCGGTCCCACCGGGGAGCTGTTTTTT
CDR3 protein: CASSSPALGGPTGELFF

V gene: TRBV29-1
clone size: NA
J gene: TRBJ1-1
D gene: NA
CDR3 DNA: NA
CDR3 protein: CSVEVGPGSGFF

V gene: TRBV28
clone size: NA
J gene: TRBJ2-3
D gene: TRBD1
CDR3 DNA: TGTGCCAGCAGTGGGCGGACAGGGGCAGATACGCAGTATTTT
CDR3 protein: CASSGRTGADTQYF

V gene: TRBV11-2
clone size: NA
J gene: TRBJ2-7
D gene: TRBD1
CDR3 DNA: TGTGCCAGCAGGGAGCCGGGACAGGGAAAATCATACGAGCAGTACTTC
CDR3 protein: CASREPGQGKSYEQYF

V gene: TRBV19
clone size: once
J gene: TRBJ1-5
D gene: TRBD1
CDR3 DNA: TGTGCCAGTAGTATCTCGGACAGGGACGGTCAGCCCCAGCATTTT
CDR3 protein: CASSISDRDGQPQHF

V gene: TRBV19
clone size: NA
J gene: TRBJ2-7
D gene: TRBD2
CDR3 DNA: TGTGCCAGTAGTACACAAGCGGGAGGGCCGTACGAGCAGTACTTC
CDR3 protein: CASSTQAGGPYEQYF

V gene: TRBV6-5
clone size: NA
J gene: TRBJ2-7
D gene: NA
CDR3 DNA: TGTGCCAGCAGTTACTCGACGGCTAGCAGCCACGAGCAGTACTTC
CDR3 protein: CASSYSTASSHEQYF

V gene: TRBV10-3
clone size: NA
J gene: TRBJ1-2
D gene: NA
CDR3 DNA: TGTGCCATCAGCCCCGACCAAGCTCAGGGGCATCCCTATGGCTACACCTTC
CDR3 protein: CAISPDQAQGHPYGYTF

V gene: TRBV27
clone size: NA
J gene: TRBJ2-6
D gene: TRBD1
CDR3 DNA: TGTGCCAGCAGTTCCCGACAGGGGGCGCCTGGGGCCAACGTCCTGACTTTC
CDR3 protein: CASSSRQGAPGANVLTF

V gene: TRBV19
clone size: NA
J gene: TRBJ1-4
D gene: NA
CDR3 DNA: TGTGCCAGTAGCCCCCCAGGGTCGACTAATGAAAAACTGTTTTTT
CDR3 protein: CASSPPGSTNEKLFF

V gene: TRBV2
clone size: NA
J gene: TRBJ2-1
D gene: NA
CDR3 DNA: TGTGCCAGTCAAAGGTCCTGGGATGAGCAGTTCTTC
CDR3 protein: CASQRSWDEQFF

V gene: TRBV10-1
clone size: NA
J gene: TRBJ2-7
D gene: NA
CDR3 DNA: TGCGCCAGCAGCGACAGGAGCTTGGACGAGCAGTACTTC
CDR3 protein: CASSDRSLDEQYF

V gene: TRBV30
clone size: NA
J gene: TRBJ2-5
D gene: TRBD2
CDR3 DNA: TGTGCGACGGGGGGAGAGACCCAGTACTTC
CDR3 protein: CATGGETQYF

V gene: TRBV5-8
clone size: NA
J gene: TRBJ2-5
D gene: NA
CDR3 DNA: TGTGCCAGCAGCGTGGGACCATCGGAGACCCAGTACTTC
CDR3 protein: CASSVGPSETQYF

V gene: TRBV28
clone size: NA
J gene: TRBJ2-1
D gene: NA
CDR3 DNA: TGTGCCAGCAGTTTATCCCTAGGAGTAGGGACTCGCAATGAGCAGTTCTTC
CDR3 protein: CASSLSLGVGTRNEQFF

V gene: TRBV28
clone size: NA
J gene: TRBJ1-3
D gene: TRBD1
CDR3 DNA: TGTGCCAGCAGCGAGGAGGGACAGGGGGCGGGTGGAAACACCATATATTTT
CDR3 protein: CASSEEGQGAGGNTIYF

V gene: TRBV29-1
clone size: NA
J gene: TRBJ2-6
D gene: NA
CDR3 DNA: TGCAGCGTTCAGGGGAGCGGGGCCAACGTCCTGACTTTC
CDR3 protein: CSVQGSGANVLTF